The entry below describes one T cell receptor beta chain. The data were taken from a study of T cells after posttransplantation cyclophosphamide. TCRdb's table, derived via immunoSEQ multiplex PCR, lists solely in-frame clones and lacks some. Of about 16,000 clones in the sample, roughly 84% were seen once. The V gene's germline CDR1 is SGHAT and CDR2 FQNNGV. V gave up 0 bases and J gave up 8 bases, with 7 bases separating them. The CDR3 sequence is 12 residues long. Control samples came 1 year after myeloablative marrow transplants with methotrexate plus calcineurin inhibitor. Material: PBMCs, obtained after an allogeneic stem cell transplant with a calcineurin inhibitor and methotrexate. The sequence was collected from a male patient aged 45-59 years who received an allogeneic stem cell transplant from an unrelated donor, was CMV-positive, and had chronic GVHD only. The T cells may come from the graft donor. The chain has TRBV11-2 and TRBJ1-2; D remains ambiguous. The CDR3 DNA is TGTGCCAGCAGCTTAGACAGGCAGGGCTACACCTTC. Translated, it gives CASSLDRQGYTF.